This is a list of T cell receptor beta chains from one sample in a study of regulatory T cells in long-lasting Graves disease. TCRdb used MiXCR to reprocess the multiplex PCR reads, holding one entry per CDR3 protein. The table lists some 370,000 distinct CDR3 sequences, 12% of them singletons, with about 19% in the top ten. The data also belong to a second study, concerning T cells in Graves' hyperthyroidism and ophthalmopathy.

The sequencing here drew on peripheral blood mononuclear cells (PBMCs), taken at new diagnosis, from a patient treated with antithyroid drugs. These TCRs come from a woman under 30 with Graves disease. Both conserved end residues are part of each CDR3. Fields, in order: J gene, clone size, D gene, V gene, CDR3 DNA, CDR3 protein. The D gene is left open where the match is weak. Not all rows give a size; the values are once, few, many and, for expanded clones, a class.

J gene: TRBJ2-2
clone size: -
D gene: -
V gene: TRBV4-2
CDR3 DNA: TGTGCCAGCAGCCAAAAGGAGGGTGCAGGCACCGGGGAGCTGTTTTTT
CDR3 protein: CASSQKEGAGTGELFF

J gene: TRBJ2-1
clone size: few
D gene: TRBD2
V gene: TRBV11-2
CDR3 DNA: TGTGCCAGCAGCTTCTCTAGCGGGAGTGAGCAGTTCTTC
CDR3 protein: CASSFSSGSEQFF

J gene: TRBJ2-2
clone size: many
D gene: -
V gene: TRBV27
CDR3 DNA: TGTGCCAGCAGTCCAGGGTGGACCGGGGAGCTGTTTTTT
CDR3 protein: CASSPGWTGELFF

J gene: TRBJ2-6
clone size: few
D gene: -
V gene: TRBV6-1
CDR3 DNA: TGTGCCAGCAGACCCGGACAGTCCTCTGGGGCCAACGTCCTGACTTTC
CDR3 protein: CASRPGQSSGANVLTF

J gene: TRBJ1-2
clone size: many
D gene: -
V gene: TRBV20-1
CDR3 DNA: TGCAGTGCTAGAGTAGCCGGGGCAAACTATGGCTACACCTTC
CDR3 protein: CSARVAGANYGYTF

J gene: TRBJ2-3
clone size: few
D gene: -
V gene: TRBV6-1
CDR3 DNA: TGTGCCTGCCAGCAAAACTTGGGAGATACGCAGTATTTT
CDR3 protein: CACQQNLGDTQYF

J gene: TRBJ1-1
clone size: many
D gene: -
V gene: TRBV28
CDR3 DNA: TGTGCCAGCAGTTTATGGGCCTCGGGTGGCACTGAAGCTTTCTTT
CDR3 protein: CASSLWASGGTEAFF

J gene: TRBJ1-2
clone size: many
D gene: -
V gene: TRBV6-2/TRBV6-3
CDR3 DNA: TGTGCCAGCAGTTACTTCCGACAGTATGGCTACACCTTC
CDR3 protein: CASSYFRQYGYTF

J gene: TRBJ2-1
clone size: -
D gene: TRBD2
V gene: TRBV27
CDR3 DNA: TGTGCCAGCAGACTCCCCTTGACTAGCGGGAGTTTTGAGCAGTTCTTC
CDR3 protein: CASRLPLTSGSFEQFF

J gene: TRBJ1-2
clone size: many
D gene: TRBD1
V gene: TRBV13
CDR3 DNA: TGTGCCAGCAGCTTAAGTCGACAGGGGTCTGACTATGGCTACACCTTC
CDR3 protein: CASSLSRQGSDYGYTF

J gene: TRBJ2-2
clone size: many
D gene: -
V gene: TRBV6-1
CDR3 DNA: TGTGCCAGCGACTCAGACACCGGGGAGCTGTTTTTT
CDR3 protein: CASDSDTGELFF

J gene: TRBJ2-2
clone size: many
D gene: -
V gene: TRBV7-9
CDR3 DNA: TGTGCCAGCAGCTTAGAGGGAGTTTTCGGGGAGCTGTTTTTT
CDR3 protein: CASSLEGVFGELFF

J gene: TRBJ1-6
clone size: many
D gene: -
V gene: TRBV7-2
CDR3 DNA: TGTGCCAGCAGCCTAAGGAGCCGGAGCTCCTATAATTCACCCCTCCACTTT
CDR3 protein: CASSLRSRSSYNSPLHF

J gene: TRBJ2-5
clone size: many
D gene: TRBD1
V gene: TRBV28
CDR3 DNA: TGTGCCAGCACCTCCTACGGGACAGAACACCAAGAGACCCAGTACTTC
CDR3 protein: CASTSYGTEHQETQYF

J gene: TRBJ1-5
clone size: many
D gene: -
V gene: TRBV19
CDR3 DNA: TGTGCCAGTTGGCACGGAGGAGTTAGCAATCAGCCCCAGCATTTT
CDR3 protein: CASWHGGVSNQPQHF

J gene: TRBJ2-5
clone size: many
D gene: TRBD2
V gene: TRBV7-2
CDR3 DNA: TGTGCCAGCAGACCAAGCGGGGGGGGAGAGACCCAGTACTTC
CDR3 protein: CASRPSGGGETQYF

J gene: TRBJ2-1
clone size: many
D gene: TRBD2
V gene: TRBV4-1
CDR3 DNA: TGCGCCAGCAGCCACTTAGCGGGAGAAACCTACAATGAGCAGTTCTTC
CDR3 protein: CASSHLAGETYNEQFF

J gene: TRBJ2-7
clone size: few
D gene: TRBD2
V gene: TRBV4-1
CDR3 DNA: TGCGCCAGCAGCCAAGATACGTTAGCGGGAGCCACCTACGAGCAGTACTTC
CDR3 protein: CASSQDTLAGATYEQYF

J gene: TRBJ2-7
clone size: -
D gene: -
V gene: TRBV29-1
CDR3 DNA: TGCAGCGTTGGCGGGACCCTAGGGGACGAGCAGTACTTC
CDR3 protein: CSVGGTLGDEQYF

J gene: TRBJ2-3
clone size: many
D gene: -
V gene: TRBV12-3/TRBV12-4
CDR3 DNA: TGTGCCAGCAGTTCCCGGGACCCACGCACAGATACGCAGTATTTT
CDR3 protein: CASSSRDPRTDTQYF

J gene: TRBJ2-7
clone size: -
D gene: TRBD2
V gene: TRBV10-3
CDR3 DNA: TGTGCCATCAGTGGGGAGGGCGGTAGCTCCTACGAGCAGTACTTC
CDR3 protein: CAISGEGGSSYEQYF

J gene: TRBJ2-1
clone size: many
D gene: TRBD2
V gene: TRBV27
CDR3 DNA: TGTGCCAGTCAACTAGCGCCGTACAATGAGCAGTTCTTC
CDR3 protein: CASQLAPYNEQFF

J gene: TRBJ2-7
clone size: -
D gene: -
V gene: TRBV4-1
CDR3 DNA: TGCGCCAGCAGACTCACCCGGGACTCATCCTACGAGCAGTACTTC
CDR3 protein: CASRLTRDSSYEQYF

J gene: TRBJ2-5
clone size: many
D gene: TRBD2
V gene: TRBV28
CDR3 DNA: TGTGCCAGCAGGCCCGGGACTAGCGGGAAGTCCCCAGAGACCCAGTACTTC
CDR3 protein: CASRPGTSGKSPETQYF

J gene: TRBJ1-5
clone size: many
D gene: -
V gene: TRBV28
CDR3 DNA: TGTGCCAGCAGTAACAATGTCGGGCTCCTCAATCAGCCCCAGCATTTT
CDR3 protein: CASSNNVGLLNQPQHF

J gene: TRBJ1-2
clone size: many
D gene: -
V gene: TRBV5-5
CDR3 DNA: TGTGCCAGCACGCGGGGGTTCGGGGTCGTCTATGGCTACACCTTC
CDR3 protein: CASTRGFGVVYGYTF

J gene: TRBJ2-1
clone size: many
D gene: -
V gene: TRBV4-3
CDR3 DNA: TGCGCCAGCTCGAGATTCCTACCGGGACTTACTTACAATGAGCAGTTCTTC
CDR3 protein: CASSRFLPGLTYNEQFF

J gene: TRBJ2-7
clone size: many
D gene: -
V gene: TRBV20-1
CDR3 DNA: TGCAGTGCACGAAAGACAGGCTCCTACGAGCAGTACTTC
CDR3 protein: CSARKTGSYEQYF

J gene: TRBJ2-1
clone size: many
D gene: TRBD2
V gene: TRBV7-2
CDR3 DNA: TGTGCCAGCAGCTTAGCTAGCGGGACCTACAATGAGCAGTTCTTC
CDR3 protein: CASSLASGTYNEQFF

J gene: TRBJ1-3
clone size: -
D gene: -
V gene: TRBV9
CDR3 DNA: TGTGCCAGCAGCACCCTTCCAGGGATTGTTCGGGGAAACACCATATATTTT
CDR3 protein: CASSTLPGIVRGNTIYF

J gene: TRBJ2-2
clone size: many
D gene: TRBD2
V gene: TRBV27
CDR3 DNA: TGTGCCAGCAGACTAGCGGGAACGAACACCGGGGAGCTGTTTTTT
CDR3 protein: CASRLAGTNTGELFF

J gene: TRBJ1-5
clone size: few
D gene: -
V gene: TRBV6-5
CDR3 DNA: TGTGCCAGCAGTTCAACACGTGCCCAGCATTTT
CDR3 protein: CASSSTRAQHF

J gene: TRBJ2-7
clone size: many
D gene: TRBD1
V gene: TRBV7-2
CDR3 DNA: TGTGCCAGCAGCTCACCTCCTCCGGGACAGGGAAGCTCTGCCTACGAGCAGTACTTC
CDR3 protein: CASSSPPPGQGSSAYEQYF

J gene: TRBJ2-7
clone size: -
D gene: -
V gene: TRBV12-3/TRBV12-4
CDR3 DNA: TGTGCCAGTTGGGGCACCTACGAGCAGTACTTC
CDR3 protein: CASWGTYEQYF

J gene: TRBJ2-2
clone size: -
D gene: -
V gene: TRBV10-3
CDR3 DNA: TGTGCCATCATGGCAGGGACCGGGGAGCTGTTTTTT
CDR3 protein: CAIMAGTGELFF

J gene: TRBJ2-1
clone size: few
D gene: -
V gene: TRBV7-2
CDR3 DNA: TGTGCCAGCAGCTTAGAAGAGGTAGCCTGGTACAATGAGCAGTTCTTC
CDR3 protein: CASSLEEVAWYNEQFF

J gene: TRBJ2-1
clone size: many
D gene: TRBD2
V gene: TRBV12-3/TRBV12-4
CDR3 DNA: TGTGCCAGCAGTCTTACTAGCGGGAGAGACAATGAGCAGTTCTTC
CDR3 protein: CASSLTSGRDNEQFF

J gene: TRBJ1-1
clone size: many
D gene: -
V gene: TRBV7-6
CDR3 DNA: TGTGCCAGCACCCCCCTGATGATGGGGGACACTGAAGCTTTCTTT
CDR3 protein: CASTPLMMGDTEAFF